The following is a T cell receptor (beta chain) sequence with its context. These data originate in a study of blood T cell repertoires in COVID-19. In the study overall: In each case, the material was cDNA or gDNA derived from T cells, B-cell-depleted T cells, or PBMCs.

With 0 bases removed from V and 9 bases from J, the gap between germline ends came to 9 bases. The CDR3 is 13 residues long. The germline gives CDR1 GTSNPN, CDR2 SVGIG (reference sequence). Measured with immunoSEQ multiplex PCR; TCRdb has only the in-frame clones, and not every one. The sample lists around 210,000 clones, roughly 80% seen once, with around 1% in the top ten. The chain links TRBV30 to TRBJ1-6; no clear D. Sequenced sample: peripheral blood. This sequence originates from a man between 60 and 70 years old with COVID-19, enrolled during active disease. CDR3 protein: CAWSVALASPLHF. The CDR3 nucleotides are TGTGCCTGGAGTGTCGCACTTGCTTCACCCCTCCACTTT.